This record looks at one T cell receptor (beta chain) sequence and its context. This entry is derived from a study of blood T cell repertoires in COVID-19. Turning to the study itself: The United States, Italy and Spain were the sources of the acute and convalescent COVID-19 samples. Sample material is recorded as cDNA or gDNA derived from T cells, B-cell-depleted T cells, or PBMCs.

In the authors' workflow: Amplification of reference gene primers provided the estimated nucleated cell counts. Assay used: immunoSEQ multiplex PCR; TCRdb lists only in-frame clones, some missing. From that table come the V and J calls and clone size; the DNA was used to work out D and trimming. The sample consists of around 300,000 clones, roughly 85% of them appearing once. This clonotype was sampled from a woman aged 30 to 39 with active or convalescent COVID-19. What was sequenced was peripheral blood.

The CDR3 protein is CASSLARVNEQYF. The DNA for the CDR3 is TGTGCCAGCAGCTTGGCGAGGGTCAACGAGCAGTACTTC. The rearrangement joins TRBV5-6 to TRBJ2-7; weak D call: TRBD2 (5 bases). This CDR3 has 13 residues. V was cut by 0 bases and J by 5 bases, with 9 bases left in between. Per germline, CDR1 SGHDT and CDR2 YYEEEE.